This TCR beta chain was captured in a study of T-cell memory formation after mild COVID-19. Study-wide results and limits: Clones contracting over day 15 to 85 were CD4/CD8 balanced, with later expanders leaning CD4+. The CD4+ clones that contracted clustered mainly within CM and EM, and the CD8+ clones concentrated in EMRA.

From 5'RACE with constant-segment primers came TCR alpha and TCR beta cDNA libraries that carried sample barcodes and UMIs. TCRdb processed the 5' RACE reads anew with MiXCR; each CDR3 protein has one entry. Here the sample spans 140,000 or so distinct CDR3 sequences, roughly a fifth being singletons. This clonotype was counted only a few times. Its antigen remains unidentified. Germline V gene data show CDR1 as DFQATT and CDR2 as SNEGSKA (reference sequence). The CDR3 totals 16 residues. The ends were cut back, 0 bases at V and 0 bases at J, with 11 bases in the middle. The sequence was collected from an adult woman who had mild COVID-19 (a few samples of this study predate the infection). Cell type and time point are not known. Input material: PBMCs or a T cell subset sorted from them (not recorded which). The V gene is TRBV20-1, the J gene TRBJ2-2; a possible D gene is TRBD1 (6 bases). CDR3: CSARDVGTSNTGELFF. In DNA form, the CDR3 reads TGCAGTGCTAGAGATGTCGGGACATCGAACACCGGGGAGCTGTTTTTT.